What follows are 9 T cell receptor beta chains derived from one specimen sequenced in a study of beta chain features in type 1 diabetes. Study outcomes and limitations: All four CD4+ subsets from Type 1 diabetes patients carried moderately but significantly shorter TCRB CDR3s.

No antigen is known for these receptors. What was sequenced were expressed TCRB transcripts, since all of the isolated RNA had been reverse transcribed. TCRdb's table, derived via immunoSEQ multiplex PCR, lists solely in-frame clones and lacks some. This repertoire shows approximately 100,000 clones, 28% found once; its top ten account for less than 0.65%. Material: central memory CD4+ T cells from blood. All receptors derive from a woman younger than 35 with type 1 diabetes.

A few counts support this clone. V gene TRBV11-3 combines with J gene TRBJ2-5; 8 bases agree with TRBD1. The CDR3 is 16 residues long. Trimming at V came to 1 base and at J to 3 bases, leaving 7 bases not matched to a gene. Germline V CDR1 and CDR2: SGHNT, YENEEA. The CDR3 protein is CASSLGYRGSEETQYF. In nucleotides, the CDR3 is TGTGCCAGCAGCTTAGGCTACAGGGGGTCGGAAGAGACCCAGTACTTC. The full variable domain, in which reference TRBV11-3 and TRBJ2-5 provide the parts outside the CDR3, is EAGVVQSPRYKIIEKKQPVAFWCNPISGHNTLYWYLQNLGQGPELLIRYENEEAVDDSQLPKDRFSAERLKGVDSTLKIQPAELGDSAVYLCASSLGYRGSEETQYFGPGTRLLVL.

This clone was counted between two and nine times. The CDR3 DNA reads TGTGCCATCAGGAAGACAGGGGACAATGAAAAACTGTTTTTT. Encoded protein: CAIRKTGDNEKLFF. The chain couples TRBV10-3 to TRBJ1-4, with 8 nucleotides matching TRBD1. This CDR3 has 14 residues. The trim removed 6 bases at V and 5 bases at J, leaving 5 bases unmatched. Germline values: CDR1 ENHRY, CDR2 SYGVKD.

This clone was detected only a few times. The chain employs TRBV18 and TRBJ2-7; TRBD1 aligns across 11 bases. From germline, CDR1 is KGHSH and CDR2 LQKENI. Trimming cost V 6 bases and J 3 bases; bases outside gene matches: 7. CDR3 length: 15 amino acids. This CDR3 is CASSSVGTGGYEQYF. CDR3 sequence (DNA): TGTGCCAGCTCCTCGGTCGGGACAGGGGGCTACGAGCAGTACTTC.

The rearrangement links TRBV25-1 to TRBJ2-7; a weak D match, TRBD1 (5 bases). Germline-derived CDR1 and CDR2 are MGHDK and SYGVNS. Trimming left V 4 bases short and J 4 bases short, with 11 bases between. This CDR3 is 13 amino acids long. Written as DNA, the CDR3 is TGTGCCAGCAGTGCCATAGGGGTTTACGAGCAGTACTTC. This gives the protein CASSAIGVYEQYF.

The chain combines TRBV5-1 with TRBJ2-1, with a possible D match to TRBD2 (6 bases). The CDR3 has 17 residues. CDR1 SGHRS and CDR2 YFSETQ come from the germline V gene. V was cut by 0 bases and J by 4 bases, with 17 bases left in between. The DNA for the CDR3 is TGCGCCAGCAGCTTGGCCACCATCGGGACTGCATACAATGAGCAGTTCTTC. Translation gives CASSLATIGTAYNEQFF.

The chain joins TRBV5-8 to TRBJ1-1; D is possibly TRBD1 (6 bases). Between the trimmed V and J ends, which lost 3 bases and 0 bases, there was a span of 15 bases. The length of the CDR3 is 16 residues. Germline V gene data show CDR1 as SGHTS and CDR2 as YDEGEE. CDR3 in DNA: TGTGCCAGCAGCTCTCCTCGGGGGGCGCTGAACACTGAAGCTTTCTTT. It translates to CASSSPRGALNTEAFF.

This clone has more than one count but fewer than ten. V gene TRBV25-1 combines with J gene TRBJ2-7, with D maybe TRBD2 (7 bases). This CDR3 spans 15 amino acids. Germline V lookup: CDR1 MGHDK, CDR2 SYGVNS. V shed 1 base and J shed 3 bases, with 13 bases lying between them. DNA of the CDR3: TGTGCCAGCAGTGAATCGGGGGGCAAGGGCTACGAGCAGTACTTC. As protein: CASSESGGKGYEQYF.

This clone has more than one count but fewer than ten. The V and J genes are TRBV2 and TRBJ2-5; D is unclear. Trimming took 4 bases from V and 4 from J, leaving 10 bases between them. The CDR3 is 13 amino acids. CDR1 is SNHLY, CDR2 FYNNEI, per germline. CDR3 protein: CASSVRGAETQYF. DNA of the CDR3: TGTGCCAGCAGTGTGAGAGGAGCAGAGACCCAGTACTTC.

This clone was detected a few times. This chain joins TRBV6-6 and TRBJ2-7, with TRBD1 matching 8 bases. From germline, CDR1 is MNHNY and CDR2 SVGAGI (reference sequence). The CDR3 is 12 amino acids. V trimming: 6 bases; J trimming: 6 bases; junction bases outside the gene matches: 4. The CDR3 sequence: CASSEQGGEQYV. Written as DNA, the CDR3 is TGTGCCAGCAGCGAACAGGGGGGCGAGCAGTACGTC.